The clone carrying this T cell receptor (beta chain) has a single count. Its antigen is unidentified. The CDR3 contains 14 residues. Germline V lookup: CDR1 MDHEN, CDR2 SYDVKM. V was pared by 6 bases and J by 1 base, with 12 bases between. Primers: 60 Vbeta forward and 13 Jbeta reverse. Data came from immunoSEQ multiplex PCR; TCRdb stores just in-frame clones and leaves some out. Here the sample spans under 250,000 clones, 85% being singletons. This sample is drawn from a study of cytomegalovirus exposure and HLA in healthy donors. General study points: As a later analysis showed, a missense DCLRE1C variant was linked to trimming of TCR beta V- and J-genes. For most TCR beta V segments, an earlier analysis put the productive rate at about 90% or about 30% of the time. Later analysis showed TCR association rates varying by HLA locus, highest for DRB1 and lowest for HLA-C. Analysis performed later found 16,951 TCR beta sequences associated with HLA alleles at 0.05 false discovery rate.

Sequences were obtained from PBMCs. The source of this sequence is a human donor in good health. The J gene is TRBJ1-1, the V gene TRBV28, with a possible D match to TRBD1 (6 bases). The CDR3 sequence: CASSQDRPNTEAFF. CDR3 sequence (DNA): TGTGCCAGCAGCCAAGACAGGCCGAACACTGAAGCTTTCTTT.